This T cell receptor (beta chain) was identified in a study of T cells expressing NK-cell markers. Study-level background: The TCR beta repertoires originated in sorted CD3+CD56+NKG2C+, CD3+CD56+NKG2C- and CD3+CD56-NKG2C+ T cells.

TCRdb processed the 5' RACE reads again and assigns one entry to each CDR3 protein, with no DNA. The sample is made up of some 150,000 distinct CDR3 sequences, and the top ten hold approximately 12% of it. Comments on this clonotype: Antigen specificity is unknown.

The germline V gene has CDR1 LNHNV and CDR2 YYDKDF (reference sequence). CDR3 length: 15 amino acids. Findings and caveats of the study: A handful of donors showed these clonotypes also leading the CD3+CD56-NKG2C+ fraction.

This TCR was sampled from a man between 18 and 29 years old in good health. The chain links TRBV15 to TRBJ2-4; TCRdb proposes TRBD1, but this gene call is untestable without DNA. Sequences were obtained from blood T cells: a sorted CD56 or NKG2C T cell subset, CD4+ or CD8+ T cells, or bulk PBMC T cells (not recorded which). Here the CDR3 reads CATSVGEHPADIQYF.